The TCR beta chain described here comes from a study of CD8 T cells in ankylosing spondylitis. Study-wide points: Characteristic, it appeared, of ankylosing spondylitis blood was a TCR beta motif of several highly homologous variants. In ankylosing spondylitis patients, matched synovial fluid reportedly showed significant enrichment of disease-linked clones.

Quantitative 5'-RACE with molecular barcodes generated TCR beta libraries. Each CDR3 protein is one row after TCRdb ran MiXCR on the 5' RACE reads. The sample includes 380,000 or so distinct CDR3 sequences, 20% to 25% of them seen just once. CDR3 size: 16 residues. The germline V gene has CDR1 KGHSY and CDR2 FQNENV. V lost 0 bases and J lost 0, with 12 bases in between. This clonotype was counted between two and nine times. Its antigen is unidentified. Sample: blood, either unsorted or a sorted T cell fraction (not recorded which). This TCR derives from a male donor with ankylosing spondylitis or in good health (not recorded which). J is TRBJ2-7 and V is TRBV16; no firm D call. The CDR3 DNA is TGTGCCAGCAGCCAATCCCCGGGTCTAGACTCCTACGAGCAGTACTTC. Protein: CASSQSPGLDSYEQYF.